This TCR beta chain was recorded in a study of blood T cell repertoires in COVID-19. Data came from immunoSEQ multiplex PCR; TCRdb stores just in-frame clones and leaves some out. The sample lists over 35,000 clones, roughly 69% occurring once. The table lists this clone with a few counts. The germline V gene encodes CDR1 MNHNY and CDR2 SVGAGI (reference sequence). The CDR3 consists of 15 residues. Deletions cut 6 bases from V and 5 bases from J, with 17 bases between. The specimen sequenced was peripheral blood. This receptor was obtained from a man older than 75 with acute or convalescent COVID-19. J is TRBJ2-1 and V is TRBV6-6; D is perhaps TRBD1 (6 bases). The CDR3 coding sequence is TGTGCCAGCAGCCCACGAGGAACAGGGAACAATGAGCAGTTCTTC. Encoded protein: CASSPRGTGNNEQFF.